These 17 T cell receptor beta chains came from one sample sequenced in a study of blood T cell repertoires in COVID-19. The repertoire was sequenced with immunoSEQ multiplex PCR; TCRdb's copy has only in-frame clones and lacks some. The data show 110,000 to 150,000 clones, approximately 85% seen once. Sequenced sample: peripheral blood. Every receptor here comes from a man aged 45-65 years with acute or convalescent COVID-19.

This chain links TRBV4-2 with TRBJ2-7; 11 bases are a match to TRBD2. The J segment lost 7 bases and the V segment lost 4 bases, leaving 0 bases of the junction unmatched. Germline V CDR1 and CDR2: LGHNA, YNFKEQ. This CDR3 spans 12 amino acids. The CDR3 protein is CASSPSGGEQYF. The CDR3, as DNA: TGTGCCAGCAGCCCTAGCGGGGGGGAGCAGTACTTC.

CDR3: CATSTLDRMNTEAFF. The DNA of the CDR3 is TGTGCCACCAGCACCCTGGACAGGATGAACACTGAAGCTTTCTTT. J is TRBJ1-1 and V is TRBV15; 7 positions agree with TRBD1. V lost 4 bases to trimming and J lost 0 bases; unmatched junction nucleotides: 5. The CDR3 is made up of 15 amino acids. Germline CDR1 reads LNHNV; CDR2 reads YYDKDF (reference sequence).

A single count supports this clone. The chain links TRBV3-1 (or the pseudogene TRBV3-2) to TRBJ1-5; D not resolved. Deletions cut 1 base from V and 6 bases from J, with 4 bases between. In germline, CDR1 is LGHDT, CDR2 YNNKEL (reference sequence). This CDR3 contains 12 residues. CDR3 region: CASSQARQPQHF. The DNA of the CDR3 is TGTGCCAGCAGCCAAGCGCGTCAGCCCCAGCATTTT.

The chain is built from TRBV7-3 and TRBJ2-6; D call uncertain. Germline CDR1 and CDR2: SGHTA and FQGTGA. This CDR3 region has 15 residues. V dropped 3 bases and J dropped 0 bases, with 6 bases sitting between them. In DNA form, the CDR3 reads TGTGCCAGCAGCTTGCAACTCTCTGGGGCCAACGTCCTGACTTTC. It is translated as CASSLQLSGANVLTF.

The table lists this clone with a few counts. This chain's CDR3 is CATRDSSSYNEQFF. The DNA of the CDR3 is TGTGCCACCAGGGACAGTAGCTCCTACAATGAGCAGTTCTTC. V gene TRBV24-1 combines with J gene TRBJ2-1; weak D call: TRBD1 (6 bases). The CDR3 covers 14 residues. The V end was cut by 7 bases, the J end by 0 bases, with 9 bases between. Looked up from germline, CDR1 is KGHDR and CDR2 is SFDVKD.

The chain couples TRBV2 to TRBJ2-2; 10 nucleotides agree with TRBD2. CDR3 size: 15 residues. J was trimmed by 4 bases and V by 6 bases; bases with no gene match: 5. The germline V gene has CDR1 SNHLY and CDR2 FYNNEI. The CDR3 DNA follows: TGTGCCAGCAGCCCAGGACTAGCGGCCACCGGGGAGCTGTTTTTT. Residues: CASSPGLAATGELFF.

This clone has at least ten counts. The rearrangement uses TRBV11-2 and TRBJ2-1; the match to TRBD2 covers 7 bases. This CDR3 is 15 amino acids long. Germline trimming cut 3 bases from V and 8 bases from J; bases unmatched to any gene: 10. Per germline, CDR1 SGHAT and CDR2 FQNNGV. CDR3 nucleotide sequence: TGTGCCAGCAGCTTGGGGCCAGCGGGAAGCGATGAGCAGTTCTTC. Protein: CASSLGPAGSDEQFF. Drawing the rest from reference TRBV11-2 and TRBJ2-1, the complete variable domain is EAGVAQSPRYKIIEKRQSVAFWCNPISGHATLYWYQQILGQGPKLLIQFQNNGVVDDSQLPKDRFSAERLKGVDSTLKIQPAKLEDSAVYLCASSLGPAGSDEQFFGPGTRLTVL.

The chain recombines TRBV19 with TRBJ1-1; a weak D match, TRBD1 (6 bases). Between the trimmed V and J ends, which lost 4 bases and 1 base, there was a span of 10 bases. CDR3 size: 14 residues. Germline CDR1 LNHDA, CDR2 SQIVND (reference sequence). Written as DNA, the CDR3 is TGTGCCAGTAGTAGGGGGCCCCCGAACACTGAAGCTTTCTTT. Its protein is CASSRGPPNTEAFF. Supplemented by reference TRBV19 and TRBJ1-1, the full variable domain reads DGGITQSPKYLFRKEGQNVTLSCEQNLNHDAMYWYRQDPGQGLRLIYYSQIVNDFQKGDIAEGYSVSREKKESFPLTVTSAQKNPTAFYLCASSRGPPNTEAFFGQGTRLTVV.

This clone occurred a few times. The genes are TRBV3-1 (or the pseudogene TRBV3-2) and TRBJ2-1; weak D call: TRBD2 (6 bases). Germline CDR1 reads LGHDT; CDR2 reads YNNKEL (reference sequence). The CDR3 totals 13 residues. V lost 8 bases and J lost 7, with 15 bases in between. CDR3: CASAPGVGNEQFF. The DNA for the CDR3 is TGTGCCAGCGCGCCGGGAGTCGGTAATGAGCAGTTCTTC.

The V call is TRBV5-1, the J call TRBJ2-3, with no clear D. CDR1 and CDR2 (germline): SGHRS, YFSETQ. Trimming left V 4 bases short and J 6 bases short, with 15 bases between. The CDR3 runs 14 residues. This CDR3 reads CASSPYAYADTQYF. The CDR3, as DNA: TGCGCCAGCAGCCCCTACGCATATGCGGATACGCAGTATTTT.

This chain connects TRBV7-9 to TRBJ1-6; TRBD1 might be the D (5 bases). This CDR3 contains 14 residues. The ends were cut back, 4 bases at V and 4 bases at J, with 8 bases in the middle. Germline V gene sequence: CDR1 SEHNR, CDR2 FQNEAQ (reference sequence). The CDR3 DNA is TGTGCCAGCAGCTCAGGGAATTATAATTCACCCCTCCACTTT. Its protein is CASSSGNYNSPLHF.

J is TRBJ1-2 and V is TRBV7-9; D is perhaps TRBD1 (5 bases). This CDR3 is 14 amino acids long. Germline CDR1 and CDR2: SEHNR and FQNEAQ (reference sequence). V lost 1 base and J lost 4, with 10 bases in between. CDR3 region: CASSLEVQGYGYTF. CDR3 nucleotide sequence: TGTGCCAGCAGCTTAGAGGTCCAGGGCTATGGCTACACCTTC.

The chain uses TRBV19 and TRBJ1-5; D uncertain. There are 15 residues in the CDR3. Trimming stripped 3 bases from V and 0 bases from J, with 9 bases between. Per the germline V gene, CDR1 is LNHDA and CDR2 is SQIVND (reference sequence). The CDR3 DNA sequence: TGTGCCAGTAGTATCCGACACCATAGCAATCAGCCCCAGCATTTT. Residues: CASSIRHHSNQPQHF.

The chain combines TRBV30 with TRBJ1-6, with D tentatively TRBD1 (5 bases). Germline loops: CDR1 GTSNPN, CDR2 SVGIG (reference sequence). This CDR3 is built from 13 residues. V was clipped by 2 bases and J by 9 bases, with 11 bases between them. CDR3 residues: CAWSMAGSSPLHF. The CDR3 bases are TGTGCCTGGAGTATGGCAGGGTCTTCACCCCTCCACTTT.

The chain has TRBV19 and TRBJ1-3; no firm D call. The CDR3 consists of 13 residues. Germline V gene sequence: CDR1 LNHDA, CDR2 SQIVND (reference sequence). V lost 9 bases and J 1 base, leaving 10 bases between the germline ends. As DNA, the CDR3 is TGTGCCAGCTTGGGCTTATCTGGAAACACCATATATTTT. It is translated as CASLGLSGNTIYF. The variable domain in full, completed from reference TRBV19 and TRBJ1-3, reads DGGITQSPKYLFRKEGQNVTLSCEQNLNHDAMYWYRQDPGQGLRLIYYSQIVNDFQKGDIAEGYSVSREKKESFPLTVTSAQKNPTAFYLCASLGLSGNTIYFGEGSWLTVV.

This clone was recorded once. The CDR3 protein is CASRPQGLDYGYTF. The CDR3 region has the DNA TGTGCCAGCAGACCCCAGGGGCTTGACTATGGCTACACCTTC. The chain couples TRBV28 to TRBJ1-2; weak D call: TRBD1 (6 bases). Trimming removed 6 bases at V and 3 bases at J, with 14 bases between. CDR3 length equals 14 residues. Per germline, CDR1 MDHEN and CDR2 SYDVKM.

This chain links TRBV7-3 with TRBJ2-1; 9 positions match TRBD2. The length of the CDR3 is 16 residues. Germline loops: CDR1 SGHTA, CDR2 FQGTGA. V lost 5 bases and J lost 2; bases outside the gene matches: 7. CDR3 in DNA: TGTGCCAGCAGCATGAGTAGCGGGAGCCCCTACAATGAGCAGTTCTTC. It is translated as CASSMSSGSPYNEQFF.